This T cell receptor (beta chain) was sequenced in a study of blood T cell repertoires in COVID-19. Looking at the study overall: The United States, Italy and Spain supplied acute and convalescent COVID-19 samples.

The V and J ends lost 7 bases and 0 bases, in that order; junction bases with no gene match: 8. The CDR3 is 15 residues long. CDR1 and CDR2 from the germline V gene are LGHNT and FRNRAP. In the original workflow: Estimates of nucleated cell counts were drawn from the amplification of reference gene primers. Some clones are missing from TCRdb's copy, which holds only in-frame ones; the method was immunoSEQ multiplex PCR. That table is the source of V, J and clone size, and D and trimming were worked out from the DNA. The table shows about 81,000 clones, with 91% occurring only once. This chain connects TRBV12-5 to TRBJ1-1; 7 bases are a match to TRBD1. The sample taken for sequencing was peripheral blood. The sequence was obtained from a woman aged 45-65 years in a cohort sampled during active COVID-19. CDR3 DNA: TGTGCTAGTGCCCGATTCGACAGGGTGAACACTGAAGCTTTCTTT. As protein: CASARFDRVNTEAFF. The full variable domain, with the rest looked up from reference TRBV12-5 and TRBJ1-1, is DARVTQTPRHKVTEMGQEVTMRCQPILGHNTVFWYRQTMMQGLELLAYFRNRAPLDDSGMPKDRFSAEMPDATLATLKIQPSEPRDSAVYFCASARFDRVNTEAFFGQGTRLTVV.